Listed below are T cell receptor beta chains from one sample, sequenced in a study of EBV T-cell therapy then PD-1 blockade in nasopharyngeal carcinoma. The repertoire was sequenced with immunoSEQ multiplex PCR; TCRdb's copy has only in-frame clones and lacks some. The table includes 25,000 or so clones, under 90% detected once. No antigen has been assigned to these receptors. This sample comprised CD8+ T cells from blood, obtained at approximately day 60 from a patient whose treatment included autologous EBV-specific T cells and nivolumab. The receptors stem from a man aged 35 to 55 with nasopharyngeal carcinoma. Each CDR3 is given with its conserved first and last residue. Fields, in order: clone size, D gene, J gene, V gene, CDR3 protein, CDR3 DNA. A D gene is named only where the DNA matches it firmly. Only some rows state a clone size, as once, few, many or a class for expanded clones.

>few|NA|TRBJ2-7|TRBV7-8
CASSPRESGYEQYF
TGTGCCAGCAGCCCCAGGGAGTCGGGATACGAGCAGTACTTC
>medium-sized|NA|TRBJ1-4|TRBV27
CASSLSTATNEKLFF
TGTGCCAGCAGTTTATCTACAGCAACTAATGAAAAACTGTTTTTT
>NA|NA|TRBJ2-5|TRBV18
CASSPPLGQETQYF
TGTGCCAGCTCCCCCCCCCTAGGACAAGAGACCCAGTACTTC
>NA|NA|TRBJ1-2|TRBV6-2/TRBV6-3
CASSYLGRRSYTF
TGTGCCAGCAGTTATCTGGGGCGTCGGAGCTACACCTTC
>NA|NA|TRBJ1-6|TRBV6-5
CASSYSVNSPLHF
TGTGCCAGCAGTTATTCGGTAAATTCACCCCTCCACTTT
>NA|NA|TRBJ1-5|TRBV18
CASSPRAGRRSDQPQHF
TGTGCCAGCTCACCCCGAGCCGGGCGGAGGAGTGATCAGCCCCAGCATTTT
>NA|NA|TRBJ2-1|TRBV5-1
CASTSSGTHYNEQFF
TGCGCCAGCACATCCTCCGGGACTCACTACAATGAGCAGTTCTTC
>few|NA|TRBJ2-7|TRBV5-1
CASSFLDSSYEQYF
TGCGCCAGCAGCTTTCTGGACAGCTCCTACGAGCAGTACTTC
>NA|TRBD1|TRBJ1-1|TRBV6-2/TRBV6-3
CASSEDRAPEAFF
TGTGCCAGCAGCGAGGACAGGGCCCCCGAAGCTTTCTTT
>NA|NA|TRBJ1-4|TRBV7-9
CASSLPTASYEKLFF
TGTGCCAGCAGCTTGCCGACGGCCTCCTATGAAAAACTGTTTTTT
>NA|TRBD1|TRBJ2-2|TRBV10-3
CAISESGTGGLTGELFF
TGTGCCATCAGTGAGTCAGGGACAGGGGGCCTCACCGGGGAGCTGTTTTTT
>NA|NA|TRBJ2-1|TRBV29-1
CSVQPPQGEQFF
TGCAGCGTCCAGCCCCCTCAGGGAGAGCAGTTCTTC
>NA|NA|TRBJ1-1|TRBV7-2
CASSLFGRGRNTEAFF
TGTGCCAGCAGCTTATTCGGGAGGGGCCGGAACACTGAAGCTTTCTTT
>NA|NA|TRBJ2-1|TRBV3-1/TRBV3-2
CASSQGGDNEQFF
TGTGCCAGCAGCCAAGGCGGGGACAATGAGCAGTTCTTC
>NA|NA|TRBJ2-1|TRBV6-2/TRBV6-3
CASSPLRAFWVYNEQFF
TGTGCCAGCAGTCCACTCCGGGCTTTCTGGGTATACAATGAGCAGTTCTTC
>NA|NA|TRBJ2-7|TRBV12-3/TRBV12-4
CASSPGYEQYF
TGTGCCAGCAGCCCAGGATACGAGCAGTACTTC
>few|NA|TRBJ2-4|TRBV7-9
CASSLTLEGEGKNIQYF
TGTGCCAGCAGCTTAACCTTAGAGGGGGAAGGCAAAAACATTCAGTACTTC
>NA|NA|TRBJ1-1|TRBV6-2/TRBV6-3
CASSLRENTEAFF
TGTGCCAGCAGTCTCCGAGAGAACACTGAAGCTTTCTTT
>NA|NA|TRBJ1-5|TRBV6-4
CASSEAGGNQPQHF
TGTGCCAGCAGTGAAGCGGGGGGCAATCAGCCCCAGCATTTT
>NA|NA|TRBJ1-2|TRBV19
CASEDGNYGYTF
TGTGCCAGTGAGGACGGGAACTATGGCTACACCTTC
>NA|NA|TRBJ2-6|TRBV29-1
CSVRGVSGANVLTF
TGCAGCGTGAGAGGAGTCTCTGGGGCCAACGTCCTGACTTTC
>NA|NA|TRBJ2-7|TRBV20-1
CSARKNEQYF
TGCAGTGCTAGAAAGAACGAGCAGTACTTC
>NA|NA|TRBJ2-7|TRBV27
CASSLFPSSYEQYF
TGTGCCAGCAGTTTATTCCCCTCCTCCTACGAGCAGTACTTC
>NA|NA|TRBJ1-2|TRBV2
CASSEIRLANYGYTF
TGTGCCAGCAGTGAAATTCGCCTAGCTAACTATGGCTACACCTTC
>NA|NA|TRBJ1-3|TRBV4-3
CASSQHAFPTASGNTIYF
TGCGCCAGCAGCCAACACGCGTTCCCGACAGCCTCTGGAAACACCATATATTTT
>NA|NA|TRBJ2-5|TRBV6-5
CASSPGTSQETQYF
TGTGCCAGCAGCCCCGGGACTTCGCAAGAGACCCAGTACTTC
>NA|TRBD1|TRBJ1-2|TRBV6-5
CAVSSSTGGYGYTF
TGTGCCGTTTCCTCTTCGACAGGGGGATATGGCTACACCTTC
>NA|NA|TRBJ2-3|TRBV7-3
CASSTQGGYTDTQYF
TGTGCCAGCAGCACCCAGGGGGGGTACACAGATACGCAGTATTTT
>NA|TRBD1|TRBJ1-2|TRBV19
CATLGQASYYGYTF
TGTGCCACGCTTGGACAGGCCTCCTACTATGGCTACACCTTC
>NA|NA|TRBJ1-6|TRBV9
CASSVSNSPLHF
TGTGCCAGCAGCGTGTCAAATTCACCCCTCCACTTT
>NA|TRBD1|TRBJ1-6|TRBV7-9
CASSSGQGGYNSPLHF
TGTGCCAGCAGCTCTGGACAGGGGGGCTATAATTCACCCCTCCACTTT
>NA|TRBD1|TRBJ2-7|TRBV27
CASRPGTGAPYEQYF
TGTGCCAGCAGACCCGGGACAGGGGCCCCCTACGAGCAGTACTTC
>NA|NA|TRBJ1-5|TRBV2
CASSAWDRYSNQPQHF
TGTGCCAGCAGTGCATGGGATCGGTATAGCAATCAGCCCCAGCATTTT
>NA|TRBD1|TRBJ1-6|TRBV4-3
CASSRGQGELRSPLHF
TGCGCCAGCAGCCGGGGACAGGGGGAACTCCGGTCACCCCTCCACTTT
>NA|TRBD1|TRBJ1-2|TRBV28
CASSHRDRGPLNYGYTF
TGTGCCAGCAGTCACAGGGACAGGGGGCCTCTTAACTATGGCTACACCTTC
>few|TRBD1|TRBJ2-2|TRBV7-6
CASSSIDRVDTGELFF
TGTGCCAGCAGCTCTATAGACAGGGTGGACACCGGGGAGCTGTTTTTT
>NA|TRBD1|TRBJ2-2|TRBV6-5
CASSTGVANTGELFF
TGTGCCAGCAGTACAGGGGTTGCGAACACCGGGGAGCTGTTTTTT
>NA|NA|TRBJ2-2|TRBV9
CASSVSRGVNTGELFF
TGTGCCAGCAGCGTAAGTCGGGGCGTGAACACCGGGGAGCTGTTTTTT
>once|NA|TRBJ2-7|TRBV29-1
CSVVRRDRSYEQYF
TGCAGCGTTGTTCGGCGGGACAGATCCTACGAGCAGTACTTC
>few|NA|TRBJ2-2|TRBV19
CATEGYTGELFF
TGTGCCACCGAGGGATACACCGGGGAGCTGTTTTTT